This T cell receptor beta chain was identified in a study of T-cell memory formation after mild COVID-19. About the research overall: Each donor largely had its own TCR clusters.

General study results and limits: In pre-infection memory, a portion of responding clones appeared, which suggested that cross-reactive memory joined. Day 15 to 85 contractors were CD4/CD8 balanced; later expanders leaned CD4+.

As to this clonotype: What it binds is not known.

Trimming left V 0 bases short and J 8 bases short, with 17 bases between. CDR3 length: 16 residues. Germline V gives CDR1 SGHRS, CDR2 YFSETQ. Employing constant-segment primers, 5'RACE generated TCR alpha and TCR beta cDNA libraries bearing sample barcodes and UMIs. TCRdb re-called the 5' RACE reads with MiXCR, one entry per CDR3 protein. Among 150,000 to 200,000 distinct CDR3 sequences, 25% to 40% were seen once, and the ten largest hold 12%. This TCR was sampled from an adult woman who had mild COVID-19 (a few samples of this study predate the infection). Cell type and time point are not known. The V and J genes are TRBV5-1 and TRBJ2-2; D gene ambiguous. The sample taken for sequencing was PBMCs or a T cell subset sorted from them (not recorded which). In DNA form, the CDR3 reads TGCGCCAGCAGCTTGGAACCCGCGAAAACAACGGGGGAGCTGTTTTTT. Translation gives CASSLEPAKTTGELFF.